What follows describes a single TCR beta chain. Its antigen is undetermined. TCRdb recomputed calls from the 5' RACE reads with MiXCR, one row per CDR3 protein. The table lists about 260,000 distinct CDR3 sequences, 10% to 15% of them singletons. The sample belongs to a study of T cells after yellow fever vaccination. Findings of the study overall: Reappearance after the booster was seen for most primary-vaccination clones, at 95% to 96% CD4 and roughly 90% CD8. Shared CD4/CD8 clonotypes were a small share, likely from convergent recombination.

CDR1 SGDLS and CDR2 YYNGEE come from the germline V gene. The V and J ends lost 2 bases and 3 bases respectively, with 11 bases between them. The CDR3 is 15 amino acids. Material: CD4+ T cells sorted from PBMCs, obtained 45 days after the yellow fever booster vaccination. V is TRBV9 and J is TRBJ2-2, with D possibly being TRBD1 or TRBD2 (6 bases each). This TCR derives from a young man who received the YFV17D yellow fever vaccine. The CDR3 DNA sequence: TGTGCCAGCAGCGTGGGGGGCGCCGACACCGGGGAGCTGTTTTTT. Translating it yields CASSVGGADTGELFF. The variable domain in full, completed from reference TRBV9 and TRBJ2-2, reads DSGVTQTPKHLITATGQRVTLRCSPRSGDLSVYWYQQSLDQGLQFLIQYYNGEERAKGNILERFSAQQFPDLHSELNLSSLELGDSALYFCASSVGGADTGELFFGEGSRLTVL.